Listed here are 9 T cell receptor beta chains from one sample, sequenced in a study of cytomegalovirus exposure and HLA in healthy donors. Repertoires were generated with immunoSEQ multiplex PCR, while TCRdb's copy carries only in-frame clones and drops some. The table has approximately 110,000 clones, about 85% seen once; the top ten hold over 3%. The sample was PBMCs. The receptors derive from a woman aged 18 to 35 in good health and CMV-seropositive.

The rearrangement links TRBV4-1 to TRBJ2-7; tentative D call: TRBD1 (6 bases). The V end was cut by 3 bases, the J end by 3 bases, with 18 bases between. This CDR3 is built from 16 residues. The germline V gene encodes CDR1 MGHRA and CDR2 YSYEKL. The CDR3 loop reads CASSQRDTGILYEQYF. The CDR3 DNA sequence: TGCGCCAGCAGCCAGAGGGACACCGGGATACTCTACGAGCAGTACTTC.

The rearrangement links TRBV5-4 to TRBJ2-3; TRBD2 matches at 12 bases. The CDR3 spans 15 residues. The germline V gene encodes CDR1 SGHNT and CDR2 YYREEE (reference sequence). Trimming removed 5 bases from V and 3 bases from J; junction bases left unmatched: 4. CDR3 region: CASSLTSGRTDTQYF. In DNA form, the CDR3 reads TGTGCCAGCAGTCTGACTAGCGGGAGAACAGATACGCAGTATTTT. The full variable domain, rest sourced from reference TRBV5-4 and TRBJ2-3, is ETGVTQSPTHLIKTRGQQVTLRCSSQSGHNTVSWYQQALGQGPQFIFQYYREEENGRGNFPPRFSGLQFPNYSSELNVNALELDDSALYLCASSLTSGRTDTQYFGPGTRLTVL.

This clone was found once. This sequence joins TRBV12-5 and TRBJ1-1; D gene uncertain. From germline, CDR1 is LGHNT and CDR2 FRNRAP. With 6 bases removed from V and 1 base from J, the gap between germline ends came to 9 bases. The CDR3 spans 13 residues. The CDR3 DNA reads as TGTGCTAGTGGAAACAGTCAGAACACTGAAGCTTTCTTT. This translates into CASGNSQNTEAFF. The variable domain in full, completed from reference TRBV12-5 and TRBJ1-1, reads DARVTQTPRHKVTEMGQEVTMRCQPILGHNTVFWYRQTMMQGLELLAYFRNRAPLDDSGMPKDRFSAEMPDATLATLKIQPSEPRDSAVYFCASGNSQNTEAFFGQGTRLTVV.

The chain links TRBV30 to TRBJ2-2; TRBD1 agrees at 7 bases. Trimming took 8 bases from V and 1 from J; bases not matched to a gene: 10. CDR3 length: 15 amino acids. Per germline, CDR1 GTSNPN and CDR2 SVGIG (reference sequence). The CDR3 loop is CASRPGQLNTGELFF. In nucleotides, the CDR3 is TGTGCCAGTCGGCCGGGACAGTTGAACACCGGGGAGCTGTTTTTT.

The rearrangement uses TRBV4-1 and TRBJ1-1, with 8 bases identical to TRBD1. The CDR3 is 16 amino acids. With 0 bases clipped from V and 5 bases from J, the junction kept 8 bases outside the gene matches. Germline V CDR1 and CDR2: MGHRA, YSYEKL. This CDR3 reads CASSQDRGPWGTEAFF. CDR3 nucleotide sequence: TGCGCCAGCAGCCAAGACAGGGGGCCCTGGGGAACTGAAGCTTTCTTT.

The gene calls are TRBV5-6 and TRBJ2-7, with 7 nucleotides matching TRBD1. The CDR3 contains 13 residues. V was pared by 3 bases and J by 4 bases, with 4 bases of the junction left unmatched. Germline CDR1 is SGHDT and CDR2 is YYEEEE. The CDR3, as DNA: TGTGCCAGCAGCTCGGGGACAGCGTACGAGCAGTACTTC. It translates to CASSSGTAYEQYF.

The chain uses TRBV4-1 and TRBJ1-5, with 11 nucleotides matching TRBD1. J lost 2 bases, V lost 5 bases, and 5 bases had no gene match. The CDR3 is 16 residues long. Germline V lookup: CDR1 MGHRA, CDR2 YSYEKL. The CDR3 loop reads CASSKGTGGGNQPQHF. CDR3 nucleotide sequence: TGCGCCAGCAGCAAAGGGACAGGGGGTGGCAATCAGCCCCAGCATTTT.

This chain connects TRBV7-3 to TRBJ1-1; no reliable D call. CDR1 is SGHTA and CDR2 is FQGTGA in the germline V gene. V was shortened by 5 bases and J by 3 bases, with 13 bases between the two germline ends. The CDR3 has 14 amino acids. The CDR3 is CASSPNGLDTEAFF. The CDR3 bases are TGTGCCAGCAGCCCAAACGGGTTGGACACTGAAGCTTTCTTT.

The V call is TRBV19, the J call TRBJ2-2; D is unclear. Between the trimmed V and J ends, which lost 6 bases and 4 bases, there was a span of 15 bases. Germline V gives CDR1 LNHDA, CDR2 SQIVND (reference sequence). The CDR3 extends over 15 amino acids. The CDR3 sequence is CASSIYSLGTGELFF. CDR3 nucleotide sequence: TGTGCCAGTAGCATCTATAGTCTTGGCACCGGGGAGCTGTTTTTT.